This is a list of T cell receptor beta chains from one sample in a study of T cells in Graves' hyperthyroidism and ophthalmopathy. Each CDR3 protein gets one entry after TCRdb re-called the multiplex PCR reads with MiXCR. Of 400,000 to 500,000 distinct CDR3 sequences in the sample, around an eighth were seen once. The specimen was blood. Every receptor here comes from a woman aged 18-30 years with Graves' hyperthyroidism. Both conserved end residues are part of each CDR3. D genes are given only for firm matches. A clone size is listed for some rows: how often the clone was seen (once, few, many), or a class if it is expanded.

TRBJ2-2	NA	few	TRBV29-1	TGCAGCGTTGAAATTCCGGGGGTGGGGGCGGACACCGGGGAGCTGTTTTTT	CSVEIPGVGADTGELFF
TRBJ1-1	TRBD1	NA	TRBV29-1	TGCAGCGTTGAGTACACAGGGGACACTGAAGCTTTCTTT	CSVEYTGDTEAFF
TRBJ2-1	TRBD1	few	TRBV7-9	TGTGCCAGCGACTTCCCCCGACAGGGTTTTTACAATGAGCAGTTCTTC	CASDFPRQGFYNEQFF
TRBJ2-5	NA	NA	TRBV5-8	TGTGCCAGCAGCCAAGTCATAGGTGAAGAGACCCAGTACTTC	CASSQVIGEETQYF
TRBJ1-4	NA	NA	TRBV5-5	TGTGCCAGCAATGACGAGGGCGAAAAACTGTTTTTT	CASNDEGEKLFF
TRBJ2-2	NA	NA	TRBV30	TGTGCCTGGGGCAGTTGGGTGGGACACAACACCGGGGAGCTGTTTTTT	CAWGSWVGHNTGELFF
TRBJ2-2	NA	many	TRBV12-3/TRBV12-4	TGTGCCAGCGGACCCGCCAGCGTCTACACCGGGGAGCTGTTTTTT	CASGPASVYTGELFF
TRBJ2-3	NA	many	TRBV12-3/TRBV12-4	TGTGCCAGCAGTTCCAGGTCCCTCGGTACGCAGTATTTT	CASSSRSLGTQYF
TRBJ2-3	TRBD2	many	TRBV20-1	TGCAGTGCTATTTTGACTAGCGGGGCCACAGATACGCAGTATTTT	CSAILTSGATDTQYF
TRBJ2-7	NA	few	TRBV9	TGTGCCAGCAGCCCCACCCGGGGCTCCGCGAGGGAGCAGTACTTC	CASSPTRGSAREQYF
TRBJ2-7	NA	many	TRBV27	TGTGCCAGCAGAACCTTCTACGGTGGGACTGGGGACGAGCAGTACTTC	CASRTFYGGTGDEQYF
TRBJ1-1	TRBD1	many	TRBV6-5	TGTGCCAGCAGTTACTCGACCAGGGGGCTTAAGAACACTGAAGCTTTCTTT	CASSYSTRGLKNTEAFF
TRBJ2-7	TRBD1	many	TRBV19	TGTGCCAGTAGTGCAACCGGGACAGGGCCCTACGAGCAGTACTTC	CASSATGTGPYEQYF
TRBJ2-1	TRBD2	many	TRBV5-1	TGCGCCAGCGGACTAGCGGAGGTCACGTACAATGAGCAGTTCTTC	CASGLAEVTYNEQFF
TRBJ2-1	NA	many	TRBV12-3/TRBV12-4	TGTGCCAGCAGTTTAGCCCCCGGCAGCGATGAGCAGTTCTTC	CASSLAPGSDEQFF
TRBJ2-1	TRBD2	NA	TRBV20-1	TGCAGTGCTAGGGGGACTAGCGGGAGGTTCTACAATGAGCAGTTCTTC	CSARGTSGRFYNEQFF
TRBJ1-1	NA	few	TRBV20-1	TGCAGTGCCGCGGGAGGAACGAACACTGAAGCTTTCTTT	CSAAGGTNTEAFF
TRBJ1-6	NA	many	TRBV3-1	TGTGCCAGCAGCCAAGATTATTTAGTATCGGGATCCGGAAATTCACCCCTCCACTTT	CASSQDYLVSGSGNSPLHF
TRBJ1-2	TRBD1	many	TRBV6-1	TGTGCCAGCATTCAAGGACAGGGGACCCCCAGTTATGGCTACACCTTC	CASIQGQGTPSYGYTF
TRBJ1-6	NA	few	TRBV5-8	TGTGCCAGCAGCTTCACGGGGGATAATTCACCCCTCCACTTT	CASSFTGDNSPLHF
TRBJ1-5	TRBD1	many	TRBV2	TGTGCCAGCGCGCAGACCCGACAGGGAAGCAATCAGCCCCAGCATTTT	CASAQTRQGSNQPQHF
TRBJ2-2	NA	NA	TRBV27	TGTGCCAGCAGTTTCATACCCAACACCGGGGAGCTGTTTTTT	CASSFIPNTGELFF
TRBJ1-2	TRBD1	NA	TRBV29-1	TGCAGCGTTGAAGGCTCGACAGGGCGGGGTGGCTACACCTTC	CSVEGSTGRGGYTF
TRBJ1-1	NA	many	TRBV28	TGTGCCAGTTCCCGCTTAAATTTGAGGGGCCGCGTCTACGTCAACACTGAAGCTTTCTTT	CASSRLNLRGRVYVNTEAFF
TRBJ2-2	TRBD2	many	TRBV29-1	TGCAGCGTTGGGGATAGCGGGAGATCCACCGGGGAGCTGTTTTTT	CSVGDSGRSTGELFF
TRBJ2-3	NA	NA	TRBV30	TGTGCCTGGAACCGGGGTGGGCCCACAGATACGCAGTATTTT	CAWNRGGPTDTQYF
TRBJ1-1	NA	many	TRBV12-5	TGTGCTAGTGGTTCCGGAAGACGGGGGAACACTGAAGCTTTCTTT	CASGSGRRGNTEAFF
TRBJ1-2	TRBD1	many	TRBV7-3	TGTGCCAGCAGCCTGGACAGGGACTATGGCTACACCTTC	CASSLDRDYGYTF
TRBJ2-1	NA	many	TRBV13	TGTGCCAGCAGCTTAGCGGGTCAGGGGCCGATCTACAATGAGCAGTTCTTC	CASSLAGQGPIYNEQFF
TRBJ1-1	NA	many	TRBV2	TGTGCCAGCAGTGGACTAGCCACGTCTAGCGGAATGAACACTGAAGCTTTCTTT	CASSGLATSSGMNTEAFF
TRBJ2-1	TRBD2	few	TRBV19	TGTGCCAGTATGCTGGGAGCGGGAGTTATGAATGAGCAGTTCTTC	CASMLGAGVMNEQFF